The T cell receptor (beta chain) described here comes from a study of siplizumab effects on memory and regulatory T cells. Overall study findings and caveats: Greater diversity than memory cells seemed evident in naive T cells, which also appeared to be major alloresponse contributors. Treg origin accounted for an average of about 74% of mappable alloreactive CD4+ clones with siplizumab and 26.9% in controls. Memory cells that were CD4+ and unstimulated gave rise to alloreactive sequences, which siplizumab significantly reduced.

Clones were sequenced by immunoSEQ multiplex PCR, and TCRdb holds only the in-frame ones, with some missing. The sample lists under 70,000 clones; 79% were seen once. In this sample, this clone is medium-sized. What it recognizes is unknown. Germline lookup yields CDR1 SGHNT and CDR2 YYREEE (reference sequence). Deletions cut 4 bases from V and 6 bases from J, with 16 bases between. This CDR3 comprises 14 residues. The origin of this receptor is a human donor in good health. The V and J genes are TRBV5-4 and TRBJ1-1; D unclear. The sample comprised memory CD4+ T cells sorted from blood. As DNA, the CDR3 is TGTGCCAGCAGCGGCAGGACTGACTCCGCTGAAGCTTTCTTT. Residues: CASSGRTDSAEAFF.